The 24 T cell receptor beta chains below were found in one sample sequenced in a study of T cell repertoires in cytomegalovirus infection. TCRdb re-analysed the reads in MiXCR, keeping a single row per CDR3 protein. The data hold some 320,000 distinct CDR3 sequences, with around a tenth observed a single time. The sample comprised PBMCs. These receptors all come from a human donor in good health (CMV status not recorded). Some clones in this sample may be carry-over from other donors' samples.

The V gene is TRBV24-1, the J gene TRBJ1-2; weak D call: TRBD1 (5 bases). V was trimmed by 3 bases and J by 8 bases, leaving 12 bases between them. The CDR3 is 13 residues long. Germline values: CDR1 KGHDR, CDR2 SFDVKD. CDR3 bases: TGTGCCACCAGTGATGAGGTTTCAGGGGGCTACACCTTC. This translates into CATSDEVSGGYTF.

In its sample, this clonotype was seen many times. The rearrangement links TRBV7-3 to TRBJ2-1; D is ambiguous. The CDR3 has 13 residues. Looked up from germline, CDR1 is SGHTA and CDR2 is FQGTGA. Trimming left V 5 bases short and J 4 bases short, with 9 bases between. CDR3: CASSEYSYNEQFF. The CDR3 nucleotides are TGTGCCAGCAGCGAGTATTCTTACAATGAGCAGTTCTTC. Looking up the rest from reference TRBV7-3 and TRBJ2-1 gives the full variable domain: GAGVSQTPSNKVTEKGKYVELRCDPISGHTALYWYRQSLGQGPEFLIYFQGTGAADDSGLPNDRFFAVRPEGSVSTLKIQRTERGDSAVYLCASSEYSYNEQFFGPGTRLTVL.

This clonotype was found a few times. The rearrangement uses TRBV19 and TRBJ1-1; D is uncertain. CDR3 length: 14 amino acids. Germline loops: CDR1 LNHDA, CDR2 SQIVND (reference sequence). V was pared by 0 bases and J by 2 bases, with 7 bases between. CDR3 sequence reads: CASSIEVRNTEAFF. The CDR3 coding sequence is TGTGCCAGTAGTATAGAGGTCAGAAACACTGAAGCTTTCTTT.

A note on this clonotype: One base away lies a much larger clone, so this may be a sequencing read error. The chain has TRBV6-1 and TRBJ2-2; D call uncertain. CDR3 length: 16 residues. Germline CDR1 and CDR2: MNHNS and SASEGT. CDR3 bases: TGTGTCAGCAGTGGAAGCAGGAGTTGGGACACCGGGGAGCTGTTTTTT. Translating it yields CVSSGSRSWDTGELFF.

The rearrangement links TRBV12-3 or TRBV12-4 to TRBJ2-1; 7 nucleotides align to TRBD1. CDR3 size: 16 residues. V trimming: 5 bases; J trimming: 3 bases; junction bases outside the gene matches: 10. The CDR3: CASSTRQGSLYNEQFF. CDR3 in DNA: TGTGCCAGCAGTACTCGACAGGGTTCCCTCTACAATGAGCAGTTCTTC.

The CDR3 nucleotides read TGCAGCGCCGCCCAGGACAGGGCTTATAGGAATGAAGCTTTCTTT. The encoded protein is CSAAQDRAYRNEAFF. The chain carries TRBV29-1 and TRBJ1-1; 8 bases match TRBD1. V trimming: 7 bases; J trimming: 7 bases; junction bases outside the gene matches: 17. CDR3 length: 15 residues. CDR1 SQVTM and CDR2 ANQGSEA come from the germline V gene.

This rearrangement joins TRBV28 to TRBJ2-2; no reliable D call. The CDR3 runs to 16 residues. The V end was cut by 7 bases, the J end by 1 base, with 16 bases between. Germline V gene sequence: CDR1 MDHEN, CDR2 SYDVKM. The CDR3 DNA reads TGTGCCAGCATATTGGGGTCTCTGTTGAACACCGGGGAGCTGTTTTTT. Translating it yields CASILGSLLNTGELFF.

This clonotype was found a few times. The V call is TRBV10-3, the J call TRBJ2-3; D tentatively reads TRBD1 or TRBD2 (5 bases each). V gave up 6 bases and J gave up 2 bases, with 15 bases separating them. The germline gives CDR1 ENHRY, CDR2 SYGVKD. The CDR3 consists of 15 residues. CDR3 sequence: CAIRGTAAYTDTQYF. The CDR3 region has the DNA TGTGCCATCAGGGGGACGGCAGCTTACACAGATACGCAGTATTTT.

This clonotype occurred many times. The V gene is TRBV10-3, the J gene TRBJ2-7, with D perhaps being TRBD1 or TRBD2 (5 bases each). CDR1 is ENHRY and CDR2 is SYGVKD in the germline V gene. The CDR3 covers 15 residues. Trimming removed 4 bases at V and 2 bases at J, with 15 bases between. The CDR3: CAISGGARRTYEQYF. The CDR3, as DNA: TGTGCCATCAGTGGTGGGGCCCGGAGGACCTACGAGCAGTACTTC.

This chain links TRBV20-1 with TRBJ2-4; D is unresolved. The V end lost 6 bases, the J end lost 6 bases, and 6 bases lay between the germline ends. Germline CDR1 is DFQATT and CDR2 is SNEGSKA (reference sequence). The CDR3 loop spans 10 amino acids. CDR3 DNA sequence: TGCAGTGCCAAACCAAACATTCAGTACTTC. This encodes CSAKPNIQYF.

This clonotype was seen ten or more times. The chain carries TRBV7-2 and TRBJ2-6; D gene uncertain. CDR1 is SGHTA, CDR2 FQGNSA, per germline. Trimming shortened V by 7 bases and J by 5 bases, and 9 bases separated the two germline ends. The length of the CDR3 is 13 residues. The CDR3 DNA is TGTGCCAGCAACCACGGTTGGGCCAACGTCCTGACTTTC. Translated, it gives CASNHGWANVLTF.

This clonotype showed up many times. In nucleotides, the CDR3 is TGTGCCAGCAGCTTAACCCTCCCGGGACAGGGGCGTACGCAGTATTTT. It codes for CASSLTLPGQGRTQYF. V and J are TRBV7-2 and TRBJ2-3; 10 bases fit TRBD1. V trimming: 2 bases; J trimming: 8 bases; junction bases outside the gene matches: 10. This CDR3 region has 16 residues. Germline V CDR1 and CDR2: SGHTA, FQGNSA.

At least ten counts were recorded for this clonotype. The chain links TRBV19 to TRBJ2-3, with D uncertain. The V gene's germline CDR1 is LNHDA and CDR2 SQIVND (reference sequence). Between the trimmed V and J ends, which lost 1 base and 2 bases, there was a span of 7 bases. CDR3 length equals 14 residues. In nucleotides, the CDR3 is TGTGCCAGTAGTATAGGAGGCACCACAGATACGCAGTATTTT. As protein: CASSIGGTTDTQYF. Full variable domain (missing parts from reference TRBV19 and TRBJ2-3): DGGITQSPKYLFRKEGQNVTLSCEQNLNHDAMYWYRQDPGQGLRLIYYSQIVNDFQKGDIAEGYSVSREKKESFPLTVTSAQKNPTAFYLCASSIGGTTDTQYFGPGTRLTVL.

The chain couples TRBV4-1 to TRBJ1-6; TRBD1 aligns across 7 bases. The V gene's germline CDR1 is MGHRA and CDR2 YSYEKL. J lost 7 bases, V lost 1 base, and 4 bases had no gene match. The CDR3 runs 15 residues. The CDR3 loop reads CASSQGSGGNSPLHF. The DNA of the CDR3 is TGCGCCAGCAGCCAAGGTTCAGGGGGGAATTCACCCCTCCACTTT.

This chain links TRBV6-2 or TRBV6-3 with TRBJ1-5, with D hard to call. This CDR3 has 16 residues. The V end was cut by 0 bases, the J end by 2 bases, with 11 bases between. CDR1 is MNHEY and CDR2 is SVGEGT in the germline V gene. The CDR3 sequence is CASSYSRGSGNQPQHF. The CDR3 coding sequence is TGTGCCAGCAGTTACTCGCGAGGGTCTGGCAATCAGCCCCAGCATTTT.

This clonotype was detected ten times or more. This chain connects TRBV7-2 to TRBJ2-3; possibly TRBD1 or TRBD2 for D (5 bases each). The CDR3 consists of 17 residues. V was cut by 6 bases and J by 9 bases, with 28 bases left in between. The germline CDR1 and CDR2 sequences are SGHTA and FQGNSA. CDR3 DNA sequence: TGTGCCAGCAGTCAGGCCCCGGGGAGCCCCCCCGGGACGACGCAGTATTTT. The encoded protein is CASSQAPGSPPGTTQYF.

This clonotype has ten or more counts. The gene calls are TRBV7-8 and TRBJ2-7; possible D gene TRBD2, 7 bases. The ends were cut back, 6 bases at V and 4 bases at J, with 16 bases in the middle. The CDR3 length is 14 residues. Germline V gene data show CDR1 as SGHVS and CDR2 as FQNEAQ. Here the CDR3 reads CASRPGGGPYEQYF. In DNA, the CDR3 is TGTGCCAGCAGGCCTGGGGGGGGGCCTTACGAGCAGTACTTC.

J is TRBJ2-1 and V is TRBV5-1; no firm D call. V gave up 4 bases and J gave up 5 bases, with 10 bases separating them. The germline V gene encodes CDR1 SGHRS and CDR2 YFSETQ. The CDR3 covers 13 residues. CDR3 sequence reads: CASSPPANNEQFF. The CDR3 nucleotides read TGCGCCAGCAGCCCACCAGCAAACAATGAGCAGTTCTTC.

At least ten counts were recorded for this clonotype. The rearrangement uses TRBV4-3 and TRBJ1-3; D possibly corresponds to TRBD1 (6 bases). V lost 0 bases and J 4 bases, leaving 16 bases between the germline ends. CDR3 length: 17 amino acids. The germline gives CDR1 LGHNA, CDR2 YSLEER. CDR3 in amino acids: CASSQDGGLTAGNTIYF. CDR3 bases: TGCGCCAGCAGCCAAGATGGGGGGCTGACAGCCGGAAACACCATATATTTT.

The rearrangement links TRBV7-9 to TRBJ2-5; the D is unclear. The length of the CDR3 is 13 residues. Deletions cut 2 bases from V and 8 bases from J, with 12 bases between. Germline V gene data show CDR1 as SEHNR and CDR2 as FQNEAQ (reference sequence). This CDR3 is CASSLLARDTQYF. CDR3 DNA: TGTGCCAGCAGCTTACTCGCGCGCGACACCCAGTACTTC.

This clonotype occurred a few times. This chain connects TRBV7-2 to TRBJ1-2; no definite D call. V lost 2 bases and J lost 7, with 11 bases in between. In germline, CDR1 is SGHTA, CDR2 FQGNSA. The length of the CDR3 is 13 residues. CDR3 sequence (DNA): TGTGCCAGCAGCTTAATGGCAGAGGGTGGCTACACCTTC. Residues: CASSLMAEGGYTF. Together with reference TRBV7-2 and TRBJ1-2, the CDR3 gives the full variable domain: GAGVSQSPSNKVTEKGKDVELRCDPISGHTALYWYRQSLGQGLEFLIYFQGNSAPDKSGLPSDRFSAERTGGSVSTLTIQRTQQEDSAVYLCASSLMAEGGYTFGSGTRLTVV.

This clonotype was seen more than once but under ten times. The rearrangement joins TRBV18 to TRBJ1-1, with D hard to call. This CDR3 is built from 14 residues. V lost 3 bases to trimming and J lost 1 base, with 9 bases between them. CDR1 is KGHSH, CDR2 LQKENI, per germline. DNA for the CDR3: TGTGCCAGCTCACCGCTAGAGGGGAACACTGAAGCTTTCTTT. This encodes CASSPLEGNTEAFF.

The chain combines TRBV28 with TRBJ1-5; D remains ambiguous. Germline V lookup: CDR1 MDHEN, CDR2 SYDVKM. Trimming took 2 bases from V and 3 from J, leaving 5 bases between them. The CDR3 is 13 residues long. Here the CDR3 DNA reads TGTGCCAGCAGTTTAATCACCAATCAGCCCCAGCATTTT. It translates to CASSLITNQPQHF.

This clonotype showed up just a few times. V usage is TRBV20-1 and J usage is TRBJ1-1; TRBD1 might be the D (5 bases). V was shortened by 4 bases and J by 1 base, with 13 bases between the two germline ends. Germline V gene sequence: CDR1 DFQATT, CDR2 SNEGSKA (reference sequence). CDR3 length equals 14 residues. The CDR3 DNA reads TGCAGTGCTAAGGGGAATGGGGGGAACACTGAAGCTTTCTTT. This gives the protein CSAKGNGGNTEAFF.